A single sample gave rise to the 20 T cell receptor beta chains below, sequenced in a study of early T cells in non-severe SARS-CoV-2 infection. TCRdb re-called the 5' RACE reads through MiXCR, storing one row per CDR3 protein. The table has around 52,000 distinct CDR3 sequences, around an eighth seen once. The sample was whole blood. All receptors derive from an adult who was a healthcare worker with PCR-confirmed SARS-CoV-2 infection or an uninfected control (not recorded which).

This clonotype was detected ten times or more. This chain joins TRBV9 and TRBJ2-3; 10 bases match TRBD2. V shed 4 bases, J shed 8 bases, and the junction held 13 bases outside the gene matches. CDR3 length: 16 residues. CDR1 and CDR2 from the germline V gene are SGDLS and YYNGEE. The DNA of the CDR3 is TGTGCCAGCAGCCTGGGACTAGCGCGGGCCCAGGGTACGCAGTATTTT. Residues: CASSLGLARAQGTQYF. The full variable domain, with the rest looked up from reference TRBV9 and TRBJ2-3, is DSGVTQTPKHLITATGQRVTLRCSPRSGDLSVYWYQQSLDQGLQFLIQYYNGEERAKGNILERFSAQQFPDLHSELNLSSLELGDSALYFCASSLGLARAQGTQYFGPGTRLTVL.

This clonotype was seen repeatedly, ten times or more. V usage is TRBV24-1 and J usage is TRBJ2-5; D could derive from TRBD1 or TRBD2 (5 bases each). CDR3 length equals 12 residues. Germline values: CDR1 KGHDR, CDR2 SFDVKD. V was clipped by 6 bases and J by 5 bases, with 9 bases between them. CDR3 protein: CATSQGPETQYF. CDR3 nucleotides: TGTGCCACCAGTCAGGGACCGGAGACCCAGTACTTC.

CDR3 DNA: TGCGCCAGCAGTCCTCCCGGGCCGATTCAGTACTTC. Protein product: CASSPPGPIQYF. The chain uses TRBV5-1 and TRBJ2-7; D remains unclear. CDR1 and CDR2 from the germline V gene are SGHRS and YFSETQ. Trimming removed 5 bases at V and 10 bases at J, with 16 bases between. CDR3 size: 12 residues.

This clonotype came up a few times. The CDR3 nucleotides read TGTGCCAGCAGCCTCTACGCCGGGACAGGGGGCGGCTTACTCACTGAAGCTTTCTTT. Its translation: CASSLYAGTGGGLLTEAFF. V usage is TRBV11-2 and J usage is TRBJ1-1; 12 nucleotides align to TRBD1. Germline V gene data show CDR1 as SGHAT and CDR2 as FQNNGV. The CDR3 runs to 19 residues. Trimming removed 5 bases from V and 4 bases from J; junction bases left unmatched: 17.

The J gene is TRBJ2-1, the V gene TRBV11-3, with a possible D match to TRBD1 (6 bases). The CDR3 is made up of 18 amino acids. Germline CDR1 reads SGHNT; CDR2 reads YENEEA. Trimming cost V 1 base and J 4 bases, with 20 bases left between them. The CDR3 reads CASSLGSQGRIPYNEQFF. The CDR3 nucleotides read TGTGCCAGCAGCTTAGGTTCCCAGGGGCGCATACCATACAATGAGCAGTTCTTC.

This chain joins TRBV3-1 and TRBJ1-1; TRBD1 agrees at 12 bases. The CDR3 totals 16 residues. V was pared by 7 bases and J by 5 bases, with 11 bases of the junction left unmatched. Germline CDR1 LGHDT, CDR2 YNNKEL (reference sequence). CDR3 protein: CASTTGDRGLYTEAFF. The CDR3 coding sequence is TGTGCCAGCACCACAGGGGACAGGGGGCTTTATACTGAAGCTTTCTTT.

This chain links TRBV7-2 with TRBJ1-5; D is ambiguous. Germline V lookup: CDR1 SGHTA, CDR2 FQGNSA. There are 15 residues in the CDR3. Trimming cost V 6 bases and J 2 bases, with 14 bases left between them. The CDR3 coding sequence is TGTGCCAGCAGTCTCGTGGGTGATCGCAATCAGCCCCAGCATTTT. It specifies CASSLVGDRNQPQHF.

This clonotype turned up a few times. The chain links TRBV5-4 to TRBJ2-1, with D possibly TRBD2 on 6 matching bases. V lost 1 base and J 10 bases, leaving 9 bases between the germline ends. The CDR3 covers 12 residues. Germline assignment: CDR1 SGHNT and CDR2 YYREEE (reference sequence). This CDR3 is CASSLRGREQFF. The CDR3 DNA follows: TGTGCCAGCAGCTTGCGGGGGAGGGAGCAGTTCTTC.

The V and J genes are TRBV29-1 and TRBJ1-1; D ambiguous. Between the trimmed V and J ends, which lost 6 bases and 7 bases, there was a span of 12 bases. CDR3 length: 11 amino acids. Germline loops: CDR1 SQVTM, CDR2 ANQGSEA. The CDR3 nucleotides are TGCAGCGTCACCAGGTGGGATGAAGCTTTCTTT. Translating gives CSVTRWDEAFF.

There are many counts of this clonotype. The gene calls are TRBV29-1 and TRBJ1-6; D might be TRBD1 (5 bases). This CDR3 region has 14 residues. Germline assignment: CDR1 SQVTM and CDR2 ANQGSEA. V was cut by 4 bases and J by 6 bases, with 13 bases left in between. CDR3 DNA sequence: TGCAGCGTTGCCGAGGGGATGTCTAATTCACCCCTCCACTTT. Its translation is CSVAEGMSNSPLHF.

The chain links TRBV11-3 to TRBJ2-1; D remains ambiguous. Germline CDR1 reads SGHNT; CDR2 reads YENEEA. With 6 bases removed from V and 7 bases from J, the gap between germline ends came to 7 bases. CDR3 length equals 11 residues. CDR3: CASRRANEQFF. CDR3 in DNA: TGTGCCAGCAGACGAGCGAATGAGCAGTTCTTC.

This clonotype was seen only a few times. V and J are TRBV28 and TRBJ1-6; D is uncertain. CDR3 length equals 13 residues. Germline V gives CDR1 MDHEN, CDR2 SYDVKM. Trimming took off 0 bases at V and 9 bases at J, with 6 bases between the two ends. CDR3 sequence (DNA): TGTGCCAGCAGTTTATGGGTTGGTTCACCCCTCCACTTT. Translating it yields CASSLWVGSPLHF.

This clonotype came up many times. The chain is built from TRBV7-9 and TRBJ1-2, with 11 bases fitting TRBD1. The CDR3 extends over 15 amino acids. Germline V CDR1 and CDR2: SEHNR, FQNEAQ (reference sequence). The V gene end was trimmed by 3 bases and the J gene end by 4 bases; junction bases not matched to a gene: 4. The CDR3 DNA sequence: TGTGCCAGCAGCTTTACCGGGACAGGGGGCTATGGCTACACCTTC. This sequence encodes CASSFTGTGGYGYTF.

This clonotype turned up a few times. This chain joins TRBV19 and TRBJ2-7, with a possible D match to TRBD2 (6 bases). CDR1 LNHDA and CDR2 SQIVND come from the germline V gene (reference sequence). The CDR3 has 13 amino acids. V dropped 4 bases and J dropped 2 bases, with 9 bases sitting between them. The CDR3 DNA reads as TGTGCCAGTAGTAATAGCGGAGCCTACGAGCAGTACTTC. Translated, it gives CASSNSGAYEQYF.

The V gene is TRBV5-1, the J gene TRBJ1-6; 7 nucleotides match TRBD1. This CDR3 contains 17 residues. Germline CDR1 SGHRS, CDR2 YFSETQ. V trimming: 4 bases; J trimming: 3 bases; junction bases outside the gene matches: 10. Here the CDR3 DNA reads TGCGCCAGCAGCCCCGGGGCCTACAGGGGCTATAATTCACCCCTCCACTTT. Encoded protein: CASSPGAYRGYNSPLHF.

This clonotype was picked up many times. The chain has TRBV6-2 or TRBV6-3 and TRBJ2-5, with no clear D. Trimming pared 4 bases from V and 2 bases from J, leaving 8 bases between. This CDR3 has 13 amino acids. In germline, CDR1 is MNHEY, CDR2 SVGEGT. Written as DNA, the CDR3 is TGTGCCAGCAGTTCCCTGCTTCAAGAGACCCAGTACTTC. Its protein product is CASSSLLQETQYF.

In this sample, this clonotype turned up many times. This sequence joins TRBV7-6 and TRBJ2-4; D may be TRBD1 or TRBD2 (6 bases each). V lost 8 bases, J lost 0 bases, and 11 bases lay in between. CDR1 and CDR2 (germline): SGHVS, FNYEAQ. The CDR3 is made up of 14 amino acids. The CDR3 DNA reads TGTGCCAGCCGGGGGCGACTAGCCAAAAACATTCAGTACTTC. Protein product: CASRGRLAKNIQYF. The whole variable domain, remainder taken from reference TRBV7-6 and TRBJ2-4, is GAGVSQSPRYKVTKRGQDVALRCDPISGHVSLYWYRQALGQGPEFLTYFNYEAQQDKSGLPNDRFSAERPEGSISTLTIQRTEQRDSAMYRCASRGRLAKNIQYFGAGTRLSVL.

By its share, this clonotype is medium-sized. The V call is TRBV7-6, the J call TRBJ2-3; 12 nucleotides agree with TRBD2. Germline V gives CDR1 SGHVS, CDR2 FNYEAQ. The CDR3 is made up of 17 amino acids. V shed 1 base and J 2 bases; nucleotides not matched to a gene: 4. The CDR3 here is CASSLVPSGGDTDTQYF. CDR3 sequence (DNA): TGTGCCAGCAGCTTAGTTCCTAGCGGGGGGGACACAGATACGCAGTATTTT.

The rearrangement uses TRBV5-1 and TRBJ2-1, with D maybe TRBD1 (5 bases). The CDR3 is 16 amino acids. V lost 0 bases and J 2 bases, leaving 12 bases between the germline ends. Per the germline V gene, CDR1 is SGHRS and CDR2 is YFSETQ. CDR3 in DNA: TGCGCCAGCAGCTTGGCCGACAGTACCCCCTACAATGAGCAGTTCTTC. Residues: CASSLADSTPYNEQFF.

This chain joins TRBV7-2 and TRBJ2-3, with D possibly TRBD2 on 7 matching bases. CDR1 and CDR2 (germline): SGHTA, FQGNSA. Trimming removed 6 bases at V and 0 bases at J, with 13 bases between. This CDR3 region has 15 residues. The CDR3 reads CASSYGGPSTDTQYF. The CDR3 coding sequence is TGTGCCAGCAGTTACGGGGGGCCTAGCACAGATACGCAGTATTTT.